This T cell receptor (beta chain) appears in the sequencing data of a study of Ad26.COV2.S vaccination and SARS-CoV-2 variants. The assay was immunoSEQ multiplex PCR, and TCRdb's table has in-frame clones only and misses some. Here the sample spans about 320,000 clones, more than 70% being singletons. Treatment: about 20 received Ad26.COV2.S at low or high dose, single or two shots; several received placebo; per-sample allocation not given. Day 63 following the first vaccine or placebo injection was when the samples were taken. Concerning this clone: The antigen is undetermined.

Study-level points and caveats: Greater spike-specific TCR breadth was seen in vaccine recipients than in placebo recipients. The analyses of TCR breadth and depth may have understated the size of total T cell responses.

The CDR3 contains 15 residues. The germline CDR1 and CDR2 sequences are MNHNS and SASEGT. Trimming removed 1 base at V and 2 bases at J, with 12 bases between. The sequenced sample was peripheral blood, obtained in a trial of Ad26.COV2.S vaccine versus placebo. This receptor was identified in a person between 18 and 65 years old who received the Ad26.COV2.S COVID-19 vaccine or a placebo. The chain carries TRBV6-1 and TRBJ2-7, with D unclear. Here the CDR3 DNA reads TGTGCCAGCAGTGAAGTCAGTGGCAGTCCCTACGAGCAGTACTTC. Its protein is CASSEVSGSPYEQYF.